This T cell receptor beta chain was sequenced during a study of STAT5B mutations in CD4+ large granular lymphocyte leukemia. Broader study findings: Compared with healthy controls (2/35), patient top clones favored TRBV06 (8/27).

This clone has a single count. As yet, its antigen is unknown. The assay was immunoSEQ multiplex PCR, and TCRdb's table has in-frame clones only and misses some. The sample carries roughly 1,400 clones, roughly 77% recorded once. CDR1 and CDR2 from the germline V gene are SGHDT and YYEEEE. Trimming cost V 0 bases and J 5 bases; bases outside gene matches: 4. The CDR3 covers 15 residues. The chain is built from TRBV5-6 and TRBJ2-3; 9 nucleotides agree with TRBD2. Sequenced input: PBMCs. The clonotype originates from a man between 65 and 85 years old with CD4+ T-cell large granular lymphocyte leukemia. The CDR3 spells CASSLGGGVKDTQYF. Written as DNA, the CDR3 is TGTGCCAGCAGCTTGGGCGGGGGGGTAAAAGATACGCAGTATTTT.